The rows below give T cell receptor beta chains drawn from one sample of a study of cytomegalovirus exposure and HLA in healthy donors. This table comes from immunoSEQ multiplex PCR, and its TCRdb copy is limited to in-frame clones, with some not included. The sample consists of approximately 180,000 clones, more than 80% of them appearing once. Sequences were obtained from PBMCs. The receptors here all came from a woman younger than 30 in good health and CMV-seropositive. Each CDR3 is given with its conserved first and last residue. Each record gives: CDR3 protein, clone size, V gene, J gene. Not all rows give a size; the values are once, few, many and, for expanded clones, a class.

CDR3 protein: CASKPTGTSGHNEQFF; clone size: .; V gene: TRBV14; J gene: TRBJ2-1
CDR3 protein: CASRPRLLGNSNQPQHF; clone size: .; V gene: TRBV4-1; J gene: TRBJ1-5
CDR3 protein: CSARLTNTGELFF; clone size: .; V gene: TRBV29-1; J gene: TRBJ2-2
CDR3 protein: CASSGDRAITEAFF; clone size: .; V gene: TRBV2; J gene: TRBJ1-1
CDR3 protein: CASSYSGTSRGTQYF; clone size: .; V gene: TRBV6-5; J gene: TRBJ2-3
CDR3 protein: CASSPGQGYNEQFF; clone size: .; V gene: TRBV7-8; J gene: TRBJ2-1
CDR3 protein: CASSRGTGGSDQPQHF; clone size: .; V gene: TRBV27; J gene: TRBJ1-5
CDR3 protein: CASSPGGRGSNNEQFF; clone size: once; V gene: TRBV7-3; J gene: TRBJ2-1
CDR3 protein: CASSVTGTGDWNTEAFF; clone size: .; V gene: TRBV9; J gene: TRBJ1-1
CDR3 protein: CASSVATLSGGSDEQFF; clone size: .; V gene: TRBV9; J gene: TRBJ2-1
CDR3 protein: CASSHGQGAYEQYF; clone size: .; V gene: TRBV4-1; J gene: TRBJ2-7
CDR3 protein: CASSLWGGGEEKLFF; clone size: .; V gene: TRBV19; J gene: TRBJ1-4
CDR3 protein: CASSQGSPRNTQETQYF; clone size: .; V gene: TRBV4-2; J gene: TRBJ2-5
CDR3 protein: CASSSLPASSYNEQFF; clone size: .; V gene: TRBV7-9; J gene: TRBJ2-1
CDR3 protein: CASSPLEGYEQYF; clone size: .; V gene: TRBV18; J gene: TRBJ2-7
CDR3 protein: CSVGGKNTEAFF; clone size: .; V gene: TRBV29-1; J gene: TRBJ1-1
CDR3 protein: CASSSNPSGGGETQYF; clone size: .; V gene: TRBV13; J gene: TRBJ2-5
CDR3 protein: CASSNSKRGPDTGELFF; clone size: .; V gene: TRBV9; J gene: TRBJ2-2
CDR3 protein: CASSPRTGRIYGYTF; clone size: .; V gene: TRBV9; J gene: TRBJ1-2
CDR3 protein: CASTYRDSNSPLHF; clone size: .; V gene: TRBV6-6; J gene: TRBJ1-6
CDR3 protein: CASSSGQGNSPLHF; clone size: .; V gene: TRBV27; J gene: TRBJ1-6
CDR3 protein: CASSQDLSRVNIQYF; clone size: .; V gene: TRBV4-3; J gene: TRBJ2-4
CDR3 protein: CASSSDRLTYNEQFF; clone size: .; V gene: TRBV7-2; J gene: TRBJ2-1
CDR3 protein: CASSPPRGGDTQYF; clone size: .; V gene: TRBV7-6; J gene: TRBJ2-3
CDR3 protein: CASRRPFEGPLHF; clone size: .; V gene: TRBV6-5; J gene: TRBJ1-6
CDR3 protein: CASSLSNRIGHRDRETQYF; clone size: .; V gene: TRBV7-9; J gene: TRBJ2-5
CDR3 protein: CASSVSGGAYEQFF; clone size: .; V gene: TRBV9; J gene: TRBJ2-1
CDR3 protein: CAWALEGQRAKNIQYF; clone size: .; V gene: TRBV30; J gene: TRBJ2-4
CDR3 protein: CASSSQDSHFTFF; clone size: .; V gene: TRBV7-9; J gene: TRBJ1-2
CDR3 protein: CASSRMWIGGDEQFF; clone size: few; V gene: TRBV19; J gene: TRBJ2-1
CDR3 protein: CASSKLGDCQPQHF; clone size: .; V gene: TRBV21-1; J gene: TRBJ1-5
CDR3 protein: CASTPDSYEQYF; clone size: .; V gene: TRBV2; J gene: TRBJ2-7
CDR3 protein: CASSKGQGNQPQHF; clone size: once; V gene: TRBV21-1; J gene: TRBJ1-5
CDR3 protein: CASSQRGGYGYTF; clone size: .; V gene: TRBV4-1; J gene: TRBJ1-2
CDR3 protein: CATSSGRSSYEQYF; clone size: .; V gene: TRBV15; J gene: .
CDR3 protein: CASSLGRQASRGYTF; clone size: once; V gene: TRBV7-8; J gene: TRBJ1-2
CDR3 protein: CASSGGVNEKLFF; clone size: .; V gene: TRBV27; J gene: TRBJ1-4
CDR3 protein: CASTRDSPSTDTQYF; clone size: .; V gene: TRBV6-6; J gene: TRBJ2-3